The source of this TCR beta chain is a study of cytomegalovirus exposure and HLA in healthy donors. Worth noting for this clone: What it binds is not known.

The PCR ran on 60 Vbeta and 13 Jbeta primers. Measured with immunoSEQ multiplex PCR; TCRdb has only the in-frame clones, and not every one. The profile covers roughly 180,000 clones, with more than 70% appearing a single time and approximately 1.6% taken by the ten largest. Germline V gene sequence: CDR1 LNHDA, CDR2 SQIVND (reference sequence). The CDR3 has 14 residues. The V segment lost 5 bases and the J segment 2 bases; nucleotides outside the gene matches: 6. Findings and limits, study-wide: Rare TCR sequences dominated, though some public TCRs recurred in many donors.

The receptor was derived from a male donor in good health and CMV-seronegative. Sequencing was done on a sample of PBMCs. V usage is TRBV19 and J usage is TRBJ2-7; 7 bases are shared with TRBD1. CDR3 bases: TGTGCCAGTAGTGAAAGACAGGGCGCCTACGAGCAGTACTTC. It is translated as CASSERQGAYEQYF.